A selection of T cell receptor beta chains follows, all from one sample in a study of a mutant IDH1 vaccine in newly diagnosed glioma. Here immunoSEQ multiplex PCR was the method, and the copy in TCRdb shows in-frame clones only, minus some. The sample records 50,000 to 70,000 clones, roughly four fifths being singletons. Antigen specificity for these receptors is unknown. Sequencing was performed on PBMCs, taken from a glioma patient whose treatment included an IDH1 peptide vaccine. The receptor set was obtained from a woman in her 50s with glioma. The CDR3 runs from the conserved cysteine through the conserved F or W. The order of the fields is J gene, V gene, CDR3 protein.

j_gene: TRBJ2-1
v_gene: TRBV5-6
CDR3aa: CASSPSERGGGQFF

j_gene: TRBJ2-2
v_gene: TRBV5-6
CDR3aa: CASRWWGQSAGELFF

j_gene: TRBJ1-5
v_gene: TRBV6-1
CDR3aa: CASSGGTGSGRQPQHF

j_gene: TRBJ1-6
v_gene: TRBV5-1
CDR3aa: CASSPRASTENSPLHF

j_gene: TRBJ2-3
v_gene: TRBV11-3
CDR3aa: CASSLTGSTDTQYF

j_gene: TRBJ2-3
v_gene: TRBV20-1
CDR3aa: CGSGWADTQYF

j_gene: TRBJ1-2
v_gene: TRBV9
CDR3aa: CASSPADSFYGYTF

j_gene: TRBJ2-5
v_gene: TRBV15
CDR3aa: CATSRVRGLQETQYF

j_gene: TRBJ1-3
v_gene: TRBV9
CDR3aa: CASSATGNSGNTIYF

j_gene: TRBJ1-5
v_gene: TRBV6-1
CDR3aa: CASSEGQGHQPQHF

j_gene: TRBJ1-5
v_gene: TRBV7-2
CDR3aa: CASSSPAGAGSPQHF

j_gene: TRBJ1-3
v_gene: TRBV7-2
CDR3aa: CASSLAYGSGNTIYF